A single sample gave rise to the 12 T cell receptor beta chains below, sequenced in a study of blood T cell repertoires in COVID-19. TCRdb keeps only in-frame clones here, not all; method: immunoSEQ multiplex PCR. The sample consists of about 200,000 clones, around four fifths of them appearing once. The material sequenced was peripheral blood. These receptors originate from a man aged 60 to 75 with COVID-19, enrolled during active disease.

The rearrangement uses TRBV7-2 and TRBJ1-2; weak D call: TRBD1 (5 bases). V was shortened by 0 bases and J by 8 bases, with 13 bases between the two germline ends. Germline CDR1 SGHTA, CDR2 FQGNSA. This CDR3 region has 14 residues. CDR3 loop: CASSLAEGSRGYTF. DNA of the CDR3: TGTGCCAGCAGCTTAGCGGAGGGGTCGCGGGGCTACACCTTC.

V usage is TRBV5-5 and J usage is TRBJ1-3; D is ambiguous. CDR3 size: 14 residues. CDR1 and CDR2 from the germline V gene are SGHKS and YYEKEE (reference sequence). Trimming removed 4 bases at V and 0 bases at J, with 8 bases between. CDR3 DNA sequence: TGTGCCAGCAGCCCACAGAGCTCTGGAAACACCATATATTTT. Translating gives CASSPQSSGNTIYF. The full variable domain, with the rest looked up from reference TRBV5-5 and TRBJ1-3, is DAGVTQSPTHLIKTRGQQVTLRCSPISGHKSVSWYQQVLGQGPQFIFQYYEKEERGRGNFPDRFSARQFPNYSSELNVNALLLGDSALYLCASSPQSSGNTIYFGEGSWLTVV.

V is TRBV5-1 and J is TRBJ2-5; 8 bases are shared with TRBD1. The CDR3 extends over 14 amino acids. Germline values: CDR1 SGHRS, CDR2 YFSETQ. Losses at the gene ends were 1 base for V and 5 bases for J; bases not matched to a gene: 4. The CDR3 nucleotides read TGCGCCAGCAGCTTGAGGCAGGGGGCGGAGACCCAGTACTTC. It codes for CASSLRQGAETQYF.

The chain recombines TRBV6-2 or TRBV6-3 with TRBJ1-2; D gene ambiguous. Germline V gene lookup returns CDR1 MNHEY and CDR2 SVGEGT. V dropped 2 bases and J dropped 7 bases, with 14 bases sitting between them. There are 14 residues in the CDR3. The CDR3 region is CASSYHSLEGGYTF. CDR3 nucleotide sequence: TGTGCCAGCAGTTACCACAGCTTAGAAGGTGGCTACACCTTC.

The V gene is TRBV12-3 or TRBV12-4, the J gene TRBJ2-1, with D unresolved. CDR3 length: 13 residues. V was shortened by 6 bases and J by 2 bases, with 8 bases between the two germline ends. The CDR3 coding sequence is TGTGCCAGCAGCGTACTTCCCTACAATGAGCAGTTCTTC. Residues: CASSVLPYNEQFF.

As DNA, the CDR3 is TGTGCCAGCAGCTTGACTCTCAGGGGCCCCGGAGAAGCTTTCTTT. It is translated as CASSLTLRGPGEAFF. The chain recombines TRBV11-2 with TRBJ1-1; weak D call: TRBD1 (6 bases). Trimming pared 3 bases from V and 8 bases from J, leaving 19 bases between. The CDR3 is made up of 15 amino acids. Germline V CDR1 and CDR2: SGHAT, FQNNGV.

J is TRBJ1-1 and V is TRBV29-1; D is ambiguous. Trimming took off 3 bases at V and 1 base at J, with 6 bases between the two ends. The CDR3 totals 12 residues. Germline lookup yields CDR1 SQVTM and CDR2 ANQGSEA. In DNA form, the CDR3 reads TGCAGCGTTGATAGAGCGAACACTGAAGCTTTCTTT. Translated, it gives CSVDRANTEAFF.

The rearrangement uses TRBV15 and TRBJ1-5, with D possibly TRBD1 on 5 matching bases. CDR3 length: 17 amino acids. Trimming left V 0 bases short and J 0 bases short, with 12 bases between. The germline V gene has CDR1 LNHNV and CDR2 YYDKDF (reference sequence). The CDR3 DNA follows: TGTGCCACCAGCAGAGATATCGGCAGGGCTAGCAATCAGCCCCAGCATTTT. This codes for CATSRDIGRASNQPQHF.

The chain recombines TRBV6-2 or TRBV6-3 with TRBJ2-7; 7 nucleotides align to TRBD2. Germline V gives CDR1 MNHEY, CDR2 SVGEGT. The CDR3 spans 12 residues. J gave up 6 bases and V 5 bases, and 4 bases lay outside the gene matches. The DNA of the CDR3 is TGTGCCAGCAGTGGCCCTAGCGGCGAGCAGTACTTC. Protein: CASSGPSGEQYF.

This chain connects TRBV27 to TRBJ1-5; no firm D call. V was trimmed by 5 bases and J by 6 bases, leaving 11 bases between them. Germline CDR1 reads MNHEY; CDR2 reads SMNVEV (reference sequence). The CDR3 totals 13 residues. In DNA form, the CDR3 reads TGTGCCAGCAGTCCTACTACGGGTCAGCCCCAGCATTTT. It codes for CASSPTTGQPQHF.

The chain joins TRBV5-4 to TRBJ2-1; the match to TRBD2 covers 7 bases. Germline V gene sequence: CDR1 SGHNT, CDR2 YYREEE (reference sequence). V gave up 0 bases and J gave up 2 bases; unmatched junction bases: 2. This CDR3 region has 15 residues. The CDR3 nucleotides read TGTGCCAGCAGCTTGGAAAGCGGGACCTACAATGAGCAGTTCTTC. This gives the protein CASSLESGTYNEQFF.

This sequence joins TRBV4-3 and TRBJ1-2; unclear D gene. This CDR3 contains 13 residues. Germline V CDR1 and CDR2: LGHNA, YSLEER. V dropped 2 bases and J dropped 1 base, with 5 bases sitting between them. The CDR3 here is CASSQRSNYGYTF. In DNA, the CDR3 is TGCGCCAGCAGCCAACGGAGTAACTATGGCTACACCTTC.